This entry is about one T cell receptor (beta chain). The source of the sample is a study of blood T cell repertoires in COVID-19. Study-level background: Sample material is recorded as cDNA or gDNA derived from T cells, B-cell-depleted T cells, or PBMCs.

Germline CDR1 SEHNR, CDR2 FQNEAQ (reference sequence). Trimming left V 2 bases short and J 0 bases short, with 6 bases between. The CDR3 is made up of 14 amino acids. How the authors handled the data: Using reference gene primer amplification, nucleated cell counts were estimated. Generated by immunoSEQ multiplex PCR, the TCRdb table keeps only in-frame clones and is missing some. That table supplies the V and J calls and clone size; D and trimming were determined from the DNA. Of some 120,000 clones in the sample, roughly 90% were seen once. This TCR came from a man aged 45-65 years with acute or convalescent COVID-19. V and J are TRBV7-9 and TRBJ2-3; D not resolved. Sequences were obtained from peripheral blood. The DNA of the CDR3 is TGTGCCAGCAGCTTAATCGGGAGCACAGATACGCAGTATTTT. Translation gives CASSLIGSTDTQYF.